The 16 T cell receptor beta chains listed next were all sequenced from one sample in a study of OX40 agonist ivuxolimab in advanced cancers. The assay was immunoSEQ multiplex PCR, and TCRdb's table has in-frame clones only and misses some. The sample yields about 82,000 clones, 86% seen once. The starting material was CD4+ or CD8+ T cells sorted from blood, obtained in a trial of the OX40 agonist ivuxolimab. These TCRs come from an adult with an advanced solid tumor such as melanoma, head and neck, liver or kidney cancer.

The chain couples TRBV19 to TRBJ2-5; D perhaps matches TRBD1 (7 bases). CDR3 length: 16 amino acids. In germline, CDR1 is LNHDA, CDR2 SQIVND (reference sequence). Trimming removed 2 bases at V and 0 bases at J, with 13 bases between. CDR3 protein: CASSIRGRGDQETQYF. In DNA form, the CDR3 reads TGTGCCAGTAGTATACGGGGCAGGGGGGACCAAGAGACCCAGTACTTC.

The J gene is TRBJ2-1, the V gene TRBV2, with 11 positions matching TRBD1. From germline, CDR1 is SNHLY and CDR2 FYNNEI. V shed 6 bases, J shed 7 bases, and the junction held 11 bases outside the gene matches. CDR3 length: 16 amino acids. In DNA form, the CDR3 reads TGTGCCAGCAGGAGGGACAGGGGGGTCGGCGAGAATGAGCAGTTCTTC. Translated, it gives CASRRDRGVGENEQFF.

The genes are TRBV15 and TRBJ2-3, with 7 bases that match TRBD2. The V and J ends lost 1 base and 4 bases, in that order; junction bases with no gene match: 8. The CDR3 contains 16 residues. CDR1 is LNHNV and CDR2 is YYDKDF in the germline V gene (reference sequence). For the CDR3, the DNA is TGTGCCACCAGCAGAGGCTACGCGGGGGAATCAGATACGCAGTATTTT. The encoded protein is CATSRGYAGESDTQYF.

The V and J genes are TRBV11-2 and TRBJ2-1; 7 nucleotides line up with TRBD2. There are 14 residues in the CDR3. The ends lost 5 bases at V and 3 bases at J; junction bases unmatched: 4. Germline V CDR1 and CDR2: SGHAT, FQNNGV. The CDR3 DNA reads as TGTGCCAGCAGCCCTAGCGGAATCTACAATGAGCAGTTCTTC. As protein: CASSPSGIYNEQFF.

This clone showed up just a few times. DNA for the CDR3: TGTGCCAGCAGTAAAAGGACCGGGACATTTTACGAAAAACTGTTTTTT. Protein sequence: CASSKRTGTFYEKLFF. The chain combines TRBV27 with TRBJ1-4; tentatively, D is TRBD1 (6 bases). Germline CDR1 reads MNHEY; CDR2 reads SMNVEV (reference sequence). The CDR3 is 16 amino acids. Trimming removed 5 bases at V and 8 bases at J, with 21 bases between. The whole variable domain, remainder taken from reference TRBV27 and TRBJ1-4, is EAQVTQNPRYLITVTGKKLTVTCSQNMNHEYMSWYRQDPGLGLRQIYYSMNVEVTDKGDVPEGYKVSRKEKRNFPLILESPSPNQTSLYFCASSKRTGTFYEKLFFGSGTQLSVL.

This rearrangement joins TRBV6-4 to TRBJ1-1, with D unresolved. V was cut by 5 bases and J by 4 bases, with 11 bases left in between. Germline V gene lookup returns CDR1 MRHNA and CDR2 SNTAGT. This CDR3 is 13 amino acids long. The CDR3 DNA reads as TGTGCCAGCAGTCGCGGGAGTCGCACTGAAGCTTTCTTT. This codes for CASSRGSRTEAFF.

This clone was detected only a few times. CDR3: CASSLGGVQETQYF. For the CDR3, the DNA is TGTGCCAGCAGCTTAGGCGGGGTCCAAGAGACCCAGTACTTC. This chain joins TRBV7-3 and TRBJ2-5; weak D call: TRBD2 (6 bases). CDR1 SGHTA and CDR2 FQGTGA come from the germline V gene. The CDR3 is 14 amino acids. The ends were cut back, 2 bases at V and 1 base at J, with 8 bases in the middle.

This chain joins TRBV6-4 and TRBJ1-5; 8 bases are shared with TRBD1. Germline V gene data show CDR1 as MRHNA and CDR2 as SNTAGT. The CDR3 extends over 15 amino acids. The V gene end was trimmed by 8 bases and the J gene end by 7 bases; junction bases not matched to a gene: 13. The CDR3: CASHGLQGDGQPQHF. The CDR3 DNA sequence: TGTGCCAGCCATGGTCTACAGGGGGACGGGCAGCCCCAGCATTTT.

This clone was seen a single time. The chain couples TRBV4-1 to TRBJ2-6; D uncertain. The CDR3 contains 14 residues. Trimming stripped 0 bases from V and 2 bases from J, with 2 bases between. The germline V gene has CDR1 MGHRA and CDR2 YSYEKL. CDR3 in DNA: TGCGCCAGCAGCCAAGATCCTGGGGCCAACGTCCTGACTTTC. Residues: CASSQDPGANVLTF.

The J gene is TRBJ2-3, the V gene TRBV5-8; TRBD2 is a possible D gene (5 bases). This CDR3 has 14 residues. V was clipped by 2 bases and J by 0 bases, with 7 bases between them. Germline CDR1 and CDR2: SGHTS and YDEGEE. The DNA for the CDR3 is TGTGCCAGCAGCTTAGGCGGGAGCACAGATACGCAGTATTTT. Translating gives CASSLGGSTDTQYF.

On this clone: Germline is not matched at one junction end, which may reflect a read error. CDR3 in amino acids: CASTILQSGANVLTF. CDR3 in DNA: TGTGCCAGTACTATACTCCAGTCTGGGGCCAACGTCCTGACTTTC. The chain employs TRBV19 and TRBJ2-6, with no clear D. CDR1 is LNHDA and CDR2 is SQIVND in the germline V gene (reference sequence). The CDR3 length is 15 residues.

The chain employs TRBV21-1 and TRBJ2-7; TRBD2, as called in the table, went unchecked against the DNA. TRBV21-1 is deemed a pseudogene. This CDR3 region has 23 residues. CDR3 amino acids: CASSKVGPRLAGVLISVWGEQYF. DNA of the CDR3: TGTGCCAGCAGCAAAGTCGGACCGAGACTAGCGGGAGTACTTATCTCCGTCTGGGGCGAGCAGTACTTC.

This chain connects TRBV27 to TRBJ1-2; 9 bases line up with TRBD1. The CDR3 totals 12 residues. Losses at the gene ends were 5 bases for V and 9 bases for J; bases not matched to a gene: 4. CDR1 and CDR2 from the germline V gene are MNHEY and SMNVEV (reference sequence). The CDR3 DNA reads TGTGCCAGCAGTGGGACAGGGATTCGCTACACCTTC. This codes for CASSGTGIRYTF.

The V call is TRBV6-6, the J call TRBJ1-2; no clear D. The CDR3 spans 12 residues. V lost 2 bases and J 6 bases, leaving 7 bases between the germline ends. In germline, CDR1 is MNHNY, CDR2 SVGAGI (reference sequence). This chain's CDR3 is CASSYIGDGYTF. The CDR3 DNA reads as TGTGCCAGCAGTTACATCGGGGATGGCTACACCTTC.

The DNA for the CDR3 is TGTGCCAGCAGGAGTAATGAAAAACTGTTTTTT. It yields the protein CASRSNEKLFF. V and J are TRBV6-5 and TRBJ1-4; D remains unclear. Germline values: CDR1 MNHEY, CDR2 SVGAGI. The CDR3 totals 11 residues. V was trimmed by 6 bases and J by 4 bases, leaving 3 bases between them.

The rearrangement uses TRBV5-1 and TRBJ2-7, with TRBD1 matching over 9 bases. CDR1 and CDR2 (germline): SGHRS, YFSETQ. Losses at the gene ends were 3 bases for V and 5 bases for J; bases not matched to a gene: 9. The CDR3 totals 15 residues. Written as DNA, the CDR3 is TGCGCCAGCAGCTGGGGACAGGGTAGTCTGGACGAGCAGTACTTC. Translation: CASSWGQGSLDEQYF.